These 11 T cell receptor beta chains were sequenced from one sample in a study of identifying expanded T cells in peripheral blood. The protocol was immunoSEQ multiplex PCR, while the TCRdb copy is restricted to in-frame clones and leaves out a portion. The table lists more than 75,000 clones, 88% of them singletons, with 3% to 5% in the top ten. Specimen: blood. All receptors come from a person aged 18 to 70 in good health.

CDR3 residues: CASSETTVGNTIYF. Here the CDR3 DNA reads TGTGCCAGCAGTGAAACCACAGTTGGAAACACCATATATTTT. The V gene is TRBV6-1, the J gene TRBJ1-3; D remains unclear. V shed 2 bases and J shed 3 bases, with 8 bases lying between them. Germline lookup yields CDR1 MNHNS and CDR2 SASEGT. CDR3 size: 14 residues.

The V gene is TRBV11-1, the J gene TRBJ1-1, with 8 bases aligning to TRBD1. The CDR3 runs to 14 residues. Trimming removed 5 bases from V and 0 bases from J; junction bases left unmatched: 2. Germline values: CDR1 SGHAT, CDR2 FQDESV (reference sequence). The CDR3 DNA reads TGTGCCAGCAGCCAGACAGGGGTGAACACTGAAGCTTTCTTT. It encodes CASSQTGVNTEAFF.

The chain carries TRBV6-1 and TRBJ2-7; D might be TRBD1 (6 bases). V was clipped by 1 base and J by 6 bases, with 10 bases between them. This CDR3 is built from 13 residues. Germline-derived CDR1 and CDR2 are MNHNS and SASEGT. Here the CDR3 reads CASSEGQGLEQYF. For the CDR3, the DNA is TGTGCCAGCAGTGAAGGGCAGGGGCTCGAGCAGTACTTC.

The V and J genes are TRBV7-3 and TRBJ2-3; D might be TRBD2 (6 bases). V was trimmed by 5 bases and J by 2 bases, leaving 14 bases between them. The germline V gene has CDR1 SGHTA and CDR2 FQGTGA. The CDR3 sequence is 15 residues long. The CDR3 reads CASSRDFVTTDTQYF. DNA for the CDR3: TGTGCCAGCAGCCGGGACTTCGTTACCACAGATACGCAGTATTTT.

V gene TRBV27 combines with J gene TRBJ2-1; 7 nucleotides match TRBD1. The CDR3 length is 17 residues. Germline trimming cut 6 bases from V and 0 bases from J; bases unmatched to any gene: 11. Germline-derived CDR1 and CDR2 are MNHEY and SMNVEV (reference sequence). CDR3 protein: CASSRLQGPSSYNEQFF. DNA for the CDR3: TGTGCCAGCAGCCGCCTACAGGGGCCTAGCTCCTACAATGAGCAGTTCTTC.

The chain carries TRBV11-2 and TRBJ2-7; D unresolved. The CDR3 has 14 residues. V was pared by 7 bases and J by 2 bases, with 15 bases between. The germline gives CDR1 SGHAT, CDR2 FQNNGV. The CDR3 DNA reads TGTGCCAGCACCCCGGGCCGAGCGACCTACGAGCAGTACTTC. This gives the protein CASTPGRATYEQYF.

This chain joins TRBV28 and TRBJ2-7, with TRBD1 identical over 9 bases. The CDR3 has 14 residues. The V segment lost 6 bases and the J segment 7 bases; nucleotides outside the gene matches: 10. Germline V gene sequence: CDR1 MDHEN, CDR2 SYDVKM. Here the CDR3 DNA reads TGTGCCAGCAGCCTGGGACAGGGAGTAGGAGAGCAGTACTTC. As protein: CASSLGQGVGEQYF.

The gene calls are TRBV5-4 and TRBJ2-3; D unresolved. V lost 0 bases to trimming and J lost 2 bases, with 10 bases between them. Per the germline V gene, CDR1 is SGHNT and CDR2 is YYREEE (reference sequence). The CDR3 loop spans 15 amino acids. The CDR3 loop is CASSLAGPSTDTQYF. The CDR3 nucleotides read TGTGCCAGCAGCTTGGCCGGTCCATCCACAGATACGCAGTATTTT.

V usage is TRBV5-1 and J usage is TRBJ2-7; D is perhaps TRBD2 (6 bases). Trimming stripped 1 base from V and 6 bases from J, with 14 bases between. CDR3 size: 14 residues. Germline values: CDR1 SGHRS, CDR2 YFSETQ. In DNA, the CDR3 is TGCGCCAGCAGCTTGCAGCAGGGTAGCGGCGAGCAGTACTTC. Protein product: CASSLQQGSGEQYF.

This chain connects TRBV11-2 to TRBJ2-3, with 10 positions matching TRBD2. Trimming at V came to 5 bases and at J to 3 bases, leaving 14 bases not matched to a gene. This CDR3 comprises 18 residues. The germline CDR1 and CDR2 sequences are SGHAT and FQNNGV. The CDR3 spells CASSRSGRARTSTDTQYF. CDR3 bases: TGTGCCAGCAGCCGAAGCGGGAGGGCCCGAACCAGTACAGATACGCAGTATTTT.

This chain joins TRBV11-2 and TRBJ2-5; D perhaps matches TRBD1 (6 bases). V was cut by 5 bases and J by 4 bases, with 11 bases left in between. Germline assignment: CDR1 SGHAT and CDR2 FQNNGV. The CDR3 is made up of 13 amino acids. The CDR3 region has the DNA TGTGCCAGCAGCCTTACAGGGCGAGAGACCCAGTACTTC. This translates into CASSLTGRETQYF.